One sample yielded the 14 T cell receptor beta chains listed below, sequenced in a study of CD8 T cells in ankylosing spondylitis. TCRdb re-called the 5' RACE reads through MiXCR, storing one row per CDR3 protein. The sample includes approximately 200,000 distinct CDR3 sequences, more than 10% of them seen just once. Sequencing was done on a sample of blood, either unsorted or a sorted T cell fraction (not recorded which). The source of these receptors is a male donor with ankylosing spondylitis or in good health (not recorded which).

Many counts were recorded for this clonotype. The chain carries TRBV29-1 and TRBJ2-2, with D tentatively TRBD1 or TRBD2 (6 bases each). V lost 3 bases, J lost 0 bases, and 8 bases lay in between. CDR3 length: 14 amino acids. In germline, CDR1 is SQVTM, CDR2 ANQGSEA. The CDR3 loop reads CSVDGGPNTGELFF. The DNA of the CDR3 is TGCAGCGTTGACGGGGGCCCGAACACCGGGGAGCTGTTTTTT.

Only a few counts were recorded for this clonotype. The rearrangement uses TRBV7-8 and TRBJ1-1; D not certain. Trimming cost V 5 bases and J 0 bases, with 19 bases left between them. Germline CDR1 reads SGHVS; CDR2 reads FQNEAQ. The CDR3 sequence is 17 residues long. CDR3 in amino acids: CASSLLGTPGMNTEAFF. CDR3 DNA: TGTGCCAGCAGCCTCCTTGGTACTCCGGGGATGAACACTGAAGCTTTCTTT.

The sample holds many counts of this clonotype. V is TRBV7-9 and J is TRBJ2-1; 7 nucleotides match TRBD1. This CDR3 is built from 15 residues. The germline V gene encodes CDR1 SEHNR and CDR2 FQNEAQ (reference sequence). Losses at the gene ends were 9 bases for V and 5 bases for J; bases not matched to a gene: 13. CDR3 DNA: TGTGCCAGTGCACCGGGACAGAGGAAAGACAATGAGCAGTTCTTC. Translating it yields CASAPGQRKDNEQFF.

In its sample, this clonotype was seen a few times. The chain links TRBV25-1 to TRBJ2-5; D is perhaps TRBD1 (6 bases). This CDR3 spans 14 amino acids. Germline loops: CDR1 MGHDK, CDR2 SYGVNS. The V end was cut by 8 bases, the J end by 1 base, with 14 bases between. DNA for the CDR3: TGTGCCAGCGGGATAGGCAGGGGCCAAGAGACCCAGTACTTC. Its protein product is CASGIGRGQETQYF.

This clonotype was recorded at least ten times. The chain is built from TRBV12-3 or TRBV12-4 and TRBJ2-2, with D unresolved. The CDR3 has 16 amino acids. V shed 6 bases and J shed 0 bases, with 14 bases lying between them. CDR3 sequence: CASSPYSTPNTGELFF. For the CDR3, the DNA is TGTGCCAGCAGCCCATACAGCACCCCGAACACCGGGGAGCTGTTTTTT.

This clonotype has more than one count but fewer than ten. The V call is TRBV12-3 or TRBV12-4, the J call TRBJ2-1, with a possible D match to TRBD2 (7 bases). This CDR3 contains 15 residues. V shed 7 bases and J shed 1 base, with 14 bases lying between them. The CDR3 here is CASTLGGGSYNEQFF. DNA of the CDR3: TGTGCCAGCACCTTAGGGGGGGGGTCCTACAATGAGCAGTTCTTC.

This clonotype turned up a few times. The chain links TRBV12-3 or TRBV12-4 to TRBJ2-5, with D possibly TRBD2 on 5 matching bases. The CDR3 consists of 14 residues. The V end lost 0 bases, the J end lost 4 bases, and 9 bases lay between the germline ends. In DNA form, the CDR3 reads TGTGCCAGCAGTTTAGCCGGGGTTCGAGAGACCCAGTACTTC. It encodes CASSLAGVRETQYF.

In this sample, this clonotype turned up a few times. The genes are TRBV3-1 and TRBJ2-2; D unresolved. Germline V gene lookup returns CDR1 LGHDT and CDR2 YNNKEL (reference sequence). The length of the CDR3 is 16 residues. V was clipped by 5 bases and J by 0 bases, with 13 bases between them. The CDR3 loop is CASSSWIASNTGELFF. As DNA, the CDR3 is TGTGCCAGCAGCTCGTGGATAGCTTCGAACACCGGGGAGCTGTTTTTT.

This clonotype appeared a few times. The CDR3 nucleotides read TGCAGTGCTAGAGAATGGCCAGGGAGGGATTATGGCTACACCTTC. Translated: CSAREWPGRDYGYTF. The gene calls are TRBV20-1 and TRBJ1-2; D is perhaps TRBD1 (5 bases). This CDR3 region has 15 residues. Trimming pared 0 bases from V and 5 bases from J, leaving 16 bases between. Germline values: CDR1 DFQATT, CDR2 SNEGSKA (reference sequence).

The chain combines TRBV4-1 with TRBJ1-2; tentatively, D is TRBD1 (6 bases). V lost 4 bases to trimming and J lost 4 bases, with 10 bases between them. The germline CDR1 and CDR2 sequences are MGHRA and YSYEKL. This CDR3 contains 13 residues. Written as DNA, the CDR3 is TGCGCCAGCAGCCCTGGGACACTCTATGGCTACACCTTC. Residues: CASSPGTLYGYTF.

This clonotype was seen a handful of times. This chain connects TRBV4-2 to TRBJ2-1; 10 bases match TRBD2. Trimming at V came to 6 bases and at J to 6 bases, leaving 20 bases not matched to a gene. The CDR3 contains 19 residues. Per the germline V gene, CDR1 is LGHNA and CDR2 is YNFKEQ. This CDR3 reads CASSQGAGGPALPINEQFF. The CDR3 coding sequence is TGTGCCAGCAGTCAGGGAGCGGGAGGGCCCGCTCTCCCAATCAATGAGCAGTTCTTC.

This clonotype was counted ten times or more. The chain couples TRBV11-2 to TRBJ2-1; D ambiguous. Germline V gives CDR1 SGHAT, CDR2 FQNNGV. V dropped 3 bases and J dropped 0 bases, with 9 bases sitting between them. The CDR3 has 15 amino acids. Here the CDR3 DNA reads TGTGCCAGCAGCTTTCGGCGGAGCTCCTACAATGAGCAGTTCTTC. Protein sequence: CASSFRRSSYNEQFF.

This clonotype appeared a single time. The V and J genes are TRBV10-2 and TRBJ2-1; D unresolved. Germline V lookup: CDR1 WSHSY, CDR2 SAAADI. The CDR3 consists of 14 residues. The V gene lost 6 bases and the J gene lost 3 bases, with 12 bases spanning the gap. This CDR3 reads CASRTRSIYNEQFF. Here the CDR3 DNA reads TGCGCCAGCAGAACAAGGTCGATCTACAATGAGCAGTTCTTC.

The chain uses TRBV19 and TRBJ2-1; 10 nucleotides align to TRBD2. CDR1 and CDR2 (germline): LNHDA, SQIVND (reference sequence). The CDR3 loop spans 14 amino acids. J lost 6 bases, V lost 10 bases, and 9 bases had no gene match. CDR3 in amino acids: CATLSGTSANEQFF. The CDR3 DNA reads as TGTGCCACCCTATCGGGGACTAGCGCCAATGAGCAGTTCTTC.